A single sample is the source of the 9 T cell receptor beta chains below, sequenced in a study of cytomegalovirus exposure and HLA in healthy donors. 13 Jbeta primers and 60 Vbeta primers were used for the PCR. This table comes from immunoSEQ multiplex PCR, and its TCRdb copy is limited to in-frame clones, with some not included. The sample has 95,000 to 150,000 clones, 74% seen once. The specimen sequenced was PBMCs. The origin of the receptors is a woman aged 45-65 years in good health and CMV-seropositive.

This clone was observed once. This chain connects TRBV5-4 to TRBJ1-6; D gene ambiguous. Germline values: CDR1 SGHNT, CDR2 YYREEE (reference sequence). The CDR3 has 12 residues. Between the trimmed V and J ends, which lost 0 bases and 9 bases, there was a span of 4 bases. The CDR3 spells CASSLDRSPLHF. CDR3 in DNA: TGTGCCAGCAGCTTGGATCGTTCACCCCTCCACTTT.

This clone appeared a single time. This sequence joins TRBV5-1 and TRBJ1-2; D gene uncertain. The CDR3 sequence is 13 residues long. Germline lookup yields CDR1 SGHRS and CDR2 YFSETQ. V lost 0 bases to trimming and J lost 2 bases, with 5 bases between them. The CDR3 bases are TGCGCCAGCAGCTTGGTCCGGAACTATGGCTACACCTTC. Translating it yields CASSLVRNYGYTF.

The chain carries TRBV27 and TRBJ2-5; a weak D match, TRBD2 (5 bases). The V gene's germline CDR1 is MNHEY and CDR2 SMNVEV (reference sequence). V was clipped by 9 bases and J by 5 bases, with 28 bases between them. The CDR3 has 17 residues. CDR3 bases: TGTGCCAGAACAATATACCAACGGGGATTTATAGAGGAGACCCAGTACTTC. Encoded protein: CARTIYQRGFIEETQYF.

V is TRBV5-1 and J is TRBJ1-4, with a weak D call TRBD1 (5 bases). V was cut by 7 bases and J by 0 bases, with 13 bases left in between. Germline V CDR1 and CDR2: SGHRS, YFSETQ. This CDR3 comprises 15 residues. The CDR3 DNA reads TGCGCCAGCGCGACCTCAGGGCCAACTAATGAAAAACTGTTTTTT. Its translation is CASATSGPTNEKLFF.

This chain links TRBV5-8 with TRBJ1-6, with TRBD1 as a possible D gene (6 bases). CDR1 and CDR2 from the germline V gene are SGHTS and YDEGEE. V was shortened by 7 bases and J by 13 bases, with 15 bases between the two germline ends. The CDR3 has 12 amino acids. The chain's CDR3 is CASDRRMAPLHF. The CDR3, as DNA: TGTGCCAGCGACAGGAGGATGGCGCCCCTCCACTTT.

The rearrangement uses TRBV5-1 and TRBJ2-3, with D perhaps TRBD1 (6 bases). This CDR3 is built from 16 residues. V was shortened by 5 bases and J by 4 bases, with 20 bases between the two germline ends. Germline values: CDR1 SGHRS, CDR2 YFSETQ. CDR3: CASRWGQPRNADTQYF. CDR3 DNA sequence: TGCGCCAGCAGATGGGGACAACCCCGGAACGCAGATACGCAGTATTTT.

CDR3 loop: CASSDSRVVKTNEKLFF. Written as DNA, the CDR3 is TGTGCCAGCAGTGACTCCCGGGTAGTGAAAACTAATGAAAAACTGTTTTTT. The rearrangement uses TRBV5-4 and TRBJ1-4; D gene unclear. CDR3 length: 17 residues. Looked up from germline, CDR1 is SGHNT and CDR2 is YYREEE (reference sequence). V was shortened by 5 bases and J by 1 base, with 18 bases between the two germline ends. Filled out from reference TRBV5-4 and TRBJ1-4, the complete variable domain reads ETGVTQSPTHLIKTRGQQVTLRCSSQSGHNTVSWYQQALGQGPQFIFQYYREEENGRGNFPPRFSGLQFPNYSSELNVNALELDDSALYLCASSDSRVVKTNEKLFFGSGTQLSVL.

Only one count was recorded for this clone. The chain carries TRBV7-2 and TRBJ2-3, with D possibly TRBD2 on 6 matching bases. This CDR3 contains 15 residues. Trimming stripped 1 base from V and 1 base from J, with 9 bases between. From germline, CDR1 is SGHTA and CDR2 FQGNSA. CDR3 in amino acids: CASSLVWGGTDTQYF. CDR3 nucleotide sequence: TGTGCCAGCAGCTTAGTGTGGGGGGGCACAGATACGCAGTATTTT.

This clone was detected once. V is TRBV10-3 and J is TRBJ2-5, with D perhaps TRBD2 (6 bases). V lost 2 bases and J 0 bases, leaving 10 bases between the germline ends. The CDR3 length is 15 residues. Germline CDR1 ENHRY, CDR2 SYGVKD. The CDR3 loop is CAISEADYYQETQYF. The CDR3 DNA reads as TGTGCCATCAGTGAGGCGGACTACTACCAAGAGACCCAGTACTTC.